The table lists the clone carrying this TCR beta chain with a count of one. What it recognizes is unknown. Survey-depth immunoSEQ sequencing covered TCR beta CDR3 regions. Measured with immunoSEQ multiplex PCR; TCRdb has only the in-frame clones, and not every one. The sample carries over 4,500 clones, approximately 62% recorded once. Trimming removed 7 bases at V and 2 bases at J, with 14 bases between. The CDR3 loop spans 14 amino acids. The germline V gene encodes CDR1 MNHEY and CDR2 SMNVEV (reference sequence). The sample originates from a study of CD8 T cell repertoires and HIV-1 epitope variants. Study information: Separate wells received one of Twenty-five Gag or Nef variant peptides. Enriched T cells were co-cultured with equal numbers of autologous T cell-negative antigen-presenting cells.

The TCR was taken from a male donor with HIV. Source material: cultured CD8+ T cells derived from PBMCs. V is TRBV27 and J is TRBJ2-5; no reliable D call. CDR3 sequence reads: CASKEVGPQETQYF. The CDR3 region has the DNA TGTGCCAGCAAAGAGGTTGGACCTCAAGAGACCCAGTACTTC.